Only a few counts were recorded for the clone carrying this T cell receptor beta chain. Its antigen is as yet unknown. From the 5' RACE reads, TCRdb called clonotypes with MiXCR, one entry per CDR3 protein. The table records hundreds of thousands of distinct CDR3 sequences, roughly a fifth of them present only once. The sample comes from a study of T-cell memory formation after mild COVID-19. Study summary: Each donor largely had its own TCR clusters. Overall study results and limits: Contracting clones from day 15 to 85 had balanced CD4/CD8; later expanders favoured CD4+. Mainly CM and EM harbored the contracting CD4+ clones; mainly EMRA harbored the CD8+ ones.

In germline, CDR1 is SGHTA, CDR2 FQGTGA. CDR3 length: 14 amino acids. Trimming removed 2 bases from V and 4 bases from J, with 12 bases in between. The chain links TRBV7-3 to TRBJ2-7, with a weak D call TRBD1 (5 bases). The source is an adult woman who had mild COVID-19 (a few samples of this study predate the infection). Cell type and time point are not known. Sequencing was carried out using PBMCs or a T cell subset sorted from them (not recorded which). DNA of the CDR3: TGTGCCAGCAGCTTAGGAAGGGGAAGGTACGAGCAGTACTTC. The encoded protein is CASSLGRGRYEQYF.